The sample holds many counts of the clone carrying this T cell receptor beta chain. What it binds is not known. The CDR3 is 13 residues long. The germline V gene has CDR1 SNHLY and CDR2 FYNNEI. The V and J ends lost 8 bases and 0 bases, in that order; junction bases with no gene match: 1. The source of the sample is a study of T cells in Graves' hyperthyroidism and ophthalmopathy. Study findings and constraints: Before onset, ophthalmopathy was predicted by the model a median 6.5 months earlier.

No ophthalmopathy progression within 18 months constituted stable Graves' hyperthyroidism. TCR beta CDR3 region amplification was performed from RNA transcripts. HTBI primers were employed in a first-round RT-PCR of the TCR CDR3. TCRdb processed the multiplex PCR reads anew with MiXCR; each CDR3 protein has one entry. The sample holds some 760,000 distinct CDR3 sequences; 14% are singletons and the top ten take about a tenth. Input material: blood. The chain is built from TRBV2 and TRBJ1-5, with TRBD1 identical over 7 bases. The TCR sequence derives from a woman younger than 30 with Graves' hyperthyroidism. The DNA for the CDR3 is TGTGCCAGCGGACAGGATAGCAATCAGCCCCAGCATTTT. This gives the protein CASGQDSNQPQHF.